The 25 T cell receptor beta chains given below trace back to one sample, sequenced in a study of cytomegalovirus exposure and HLA in healthy donors. PCR was performed using 60 Vbeta and 13 Jbeta primers. Clones were sequenced by immunoSEQ multiplex PCR, and TCRdb holds only the in-frame ones, with some missing. Here the sample spans around 99,000 clones, about 74% being singletons. Sequenced input: PBMCs. These receptor sequences come from a middle-aged woman in good health and CMV-seropositive.

The chain links TRBV6-1 to TRBJ1-2, with TRBD1 matching over 7 bases. Looked up from germline, CDR1 is MNHNS and CDR2 is SASEGT. Losses at the gene ends were 3 bases for V and 4 bases for J; bases not matched to a gene: 11. CDR3 length equals 16 residues. The CDR3 DNA follows: TGTGCCAGCAGTGACATGTTACTAGGGGGCGCCTATGGCTACACCTTC. It codes for CASSDMLLGGAYGYTF.

The chain couples TRBV6-1 to TRBJ1-5; D possibly corresponds to TRBD1 (6 bases). The V gene's germline CDR1 is MNHNS and CDR2 SASEGT. Trimming cost V 4 bases and J 6 bases, with 13 bases left between them. This CDR3 spans 14 amino acids. Here the CDR3 reads CASSANRDGQPQHF. CDR3 nucleotides: TGTGCCAGCAGTGCCAACAGGGACGGTCAGCCCCAGCATTTT.

With respect to this clone: The junction and the germline gene differ at one end; a read error may be behind it. This chain joins TRBV7-9 and TRBJ1-2; D is unresolved. This CDR3 comprises 12 residues. Germline CDR1 reads SEHNR; CDR2 reads FQNEAQ (reference sequence). For the CDR3, the DNA is TGTTCCAGCAGCTTCGGGGACTATGGCTACACCTTC. Residues: CSSSFGDYGYTF.

This chain uses TRBV21-1 with TRBJ1-2; the table's D gene call, TRBD1, was not cross checked with the DNA. TRBV21-1 is reported as a pseudogene. This CDR3 region has 13 residues. The CDR3: CASSTGGFYGYTF. The CDR3 nucleotides are TGTGCCAGCAGCACAGGGGGGTTTTATGGCTACACCTTC.

The V and J genes are TRBV9 and TRBJ2-1; TRBD1 is a possible D gene (6 bases). The germline CDR1 and CDR2 sequences are SGDLS and YYNGEE. CDR3 length: 13 amino acids. Deletions cut 3 bases from V and 8 bases from J, with 12 bases between. The chain's CDR3 is CASSAHPGDEQFF. The CDR3 nucleotides are TGTGCCAGCAGCGCGCACCCAGGGGATGAGCAGTTCTTC. Drawing the rest from reference TRBV9 and TRBJ2-1, the complete variable domain is DSGVTQTPKHLITATGQRVTLRCSPRSGDLSVYWYQQSLDQGLQFLIQYYNGEERAKGNILERFSAQQFPDLHSELNLSSLELGDSALYFCASSAHPGDEQFFGPGTRLTVL.

This rearrangement joins TRBV6-5 to TRBJ2-3, with D tentatively TRBD2 (7 bases). In germline, CDR1 is MNHEY, CDR2 SVGAGI. The CDR3 consists of 13 residues. The V gene lost 6 bases and the J gene lost 10 bases, with 17 bases spanning the gap. CDR3: CASRLEPGGPQYF. CDR3 DNA sequence: TGTGCCAGCAGATTAGAACCCGGGGGGCCGCAGTATTTT.

The chain links TRBV27 to TRBJ1-2; a possible D gene is TRBD1 (5 bases). Germline V gene sequence: CDR1 MNHEY, CDR2 SMNVEV (reference sequence). V shed 5 bases and J shed 4 bases, with 14 bases lying between them. CDR3 length equals 14 residues. This CDR3 is CASSPSGLFYGYTF. In nucleotides, the CDR3 is TGTGCCAGCAGTCCCTCGGGACTTTTCTATGGCTACACCTTC.

This chain connects TRBV6-5 to TRBJ1-3; 8 bases match TRBD1. This CDR3 spans 15 amino acids. With V trimmed by 5 bases and J by 5 bases, 8 bases remained unmatched. Germline lookup yields CDR1 MNHEY and CDR2 SVGAGI. In DNA, the CDR3 is TGTGCCAGCAGTCCCCTCCGGACAGGGAGAAACACCATATATTTT. It encodes CASSPLRTGRNTIYF.

The J gene is TRBJ1-1, the V gene TRBV19; 8 bases line up with TRBD1. Germline CDR1 reads LNHDA; CDR2 reads SQIVND (reference sequence). V was clipped by 7 bases and J by 5 bases; unmatched bases: 3. The CDR3 has 12 residues. The CDR3 DNA is TGTGCCAGTACCCAGGGGGCAACTGAAGCTTTCTTT. It yields the protein CASTQGATEAFF. Looking up the rest from reference TRBV19 and TRBJ1-1 gives the full variable domain: DGGITQSPKYLFRKEGQNVTLSCEQNLNHDAMYWYRQDPGQGLRLIYYSQIVNDFQKGDIAEGYSVSREKKESFPLTVTSAQKNPTAFYLCASTQGATEAFFGQGTRLTVV.

The chain combines TRBV7-2 with TRBJ2-7, with 15 bases that match TRBD2. Trimming cost V 2 bases and J 7 bases; bases outside gene matches: 12. Germline V gene data show CDR1 as SGHTA and CDR2 as FQGNSA. This CDR3 is 18 amino acids long. The CDR3 DNA reads as TGTGCCAGCAGCTTAACGGGACTAGCGGGGGGTACGGTCAAAGAGCAGTACTTC. This translates into CASSLTGLAGGTVKEQYF.

The V and J genes are TRBV7-9 and TRBJ2-2; D unresolved. V lost 5 bases and J lost 1, with 8 bases in between. This CDR3 comprises 14 residues. CDR1 is SEHNR and CDR2 is FQNEAQ in the germline V gene (reference sequence). In DNA form, the CDR3 reads TGTGCCAGCAGCCTTGCCGGGAACACCGGGGAGCTGTTTTTT. Amino acid sequence: CASSLAGNTGELFF.

Only one count was recorded for this clone. The rearrangement uses TRBV6-1 and TRBJ1-5; D is unclear. This CDR3 has 15 amino acids. V lost 2 bases to trimming and J lost 6 bases, with 14 bases between them. Germline lookup yields CDR1 MNHNS and CDR2 SASEGT. The CDR3 protein is CASSERQPGVQPQHF. CDR3 sequence (DNA): TGTGCCAGCAGTGAAAGACAACCGGGAGTTCAGCCCCAGCATTTT.

The chain couples TRBV16 to TRBJ2-1, with 7 bases aligning to TRBD2. Germline V lookup: CDR1 KGHSY, CDR2 FQNENV. The CDR3 runs to 18 residues. Germline trimming cut 3 bases from V and 4 bases from J; bases unmatched to any gene: 15. CDR3 sequence (DNA): TGTGCCAGCAGCCAGGCCGTTTCGGGCGGGGGTTTTTACAATGAGCAGTTCTTC. Residues: CASSQAVSGGGFYNEQFF.

The chain joins TRBV9 to TRBJ2-3, with 16 bases matching TRBD2. The CDR3 totals 19 residues. The ends lost 0 bases at V and 1 base at J; junction bases unmatched: 5. Germline CDR1 reads SGDLS; CDR2 reads YYNGEE. This chain's CDR3 is CASSVVGTSGGAGTDTQYF. The CDR3 DNA reads as TGTGCCAGCAGCGTAGTGGGGACTAGCGGGGGGGCCGGCACAGATACGCAGTATTTT.

This clone came up once. The chain joins TRBV5-6 to TRBJ1-2; tentatively, D is TRBD1 (5 bases). The CDR3 runs to 15 residues. CDR1 and CDR2 (germline): SGHDT, YYEEEE. Trimming removed 0 bases at V and 4 bases at J, with 13 bases between. CDR3 loop: CASSLVGQPGYGYTF. In DNA form, the CDR3 reads TGTGCCAGCAGCTTGGTGGGGCAACCGGGCTATGGCTACACCTTC.

The chain is built from TRBV2 and TRBJ2-2, with 8 bases identical to TRBD2. From germline, CDR1 is SNHLY and CDR2 FYNNEI. The CDR3 consists of 16 residues. V lost 6 bases, J lost 6 bases, and 12 bases stayed unmatched. As DNA, the CDR3 is TGTGCCAGCAGGACGCGGGGGGCGAGGAGCTCCGGGGAGCTGTTTTTT. Translation gives CASRTRGARSSGELFF.

This clone was found a few times. This rearrangement joins TRBV18 to TRBJ2-7; possibly TRBD2 for D (6 bases). The germline gives CDR1 KGHSH, CDR2 LQKENI. V was clipped by 0 bases and J by 4 bases, with 13 bases between them. The CDR3 runs 15 residues. CDR3 sequence (DNA): TGTGCCAGCTCACCACCCGGAGCGGGTCAGTACGAGCAGTACTTC. Translating gives CASSPPGAGQYEQYF.

This sequence joins TRBV6-5 and TRBJ2-1; D not certain. Germline CDR1 MNHEY, CDR2 SVGAGI. This CDR3 is built from 16 residues. Trimming removed 0 bases at V and 3 bases at J, with 12 bases between. CDR3 residues: CASSYSGQTFYNEQFF. The CDR3 DNA sequence: TGTGCCAGCAGTTACTCGGGCCAGACCTTCTACAATGAGCAGTTCTTC.

V and J are TRBV2 and TRBJ1-4, with 10 bases aligning to TRBD1. Germline trimming cut 6 bases from V and 4 bases from J; bases unmatched to any gene: 5. The CDR3 runs 15 residues. From germline, CDR1 is SNHLY and CDR2 FYNNEI. CDR3 sequence: CASRTGGLGNEKLFF. In DNA form, the CDR3 reads TGTGCCAGCAGGACAGGGGGCCTTGGTAATGAAAAACTGTTTTTT. The full variable domain, rest sourced from reference TRBV2 and TRBJ1-4, is EPEVTQTPSHQVTQMGQEVILRCVPISNHLYFYWYRQILGQKVEFLVSFYNNEISEKSEIFDDQFSVERPDGSNFTLKIRSTKLEDSAMYFCASRTGGLGNEKLFFGSGTQLSVL.

V is TRBV19 and J is TRBJ1-1, with a tentative D call TRBD1 (6 bases). Germline lookup yields CDR1 LNHDA and CDR2 SQIVND (reference sequence). Trimming took off 0 bases at V and 1 base at J, with 9 bases between the two ends. This CDR3 comprises 15 residues. CDR3 bases: TGTGCCAGTAGTATAGAAAGGACAGAGAACACTGAAGCTTTCTTT. Translating gives CASSIERTENTEAFF.

This rearrangement joins TRBV6-5 to TRBJ1-2; 8 bases are shared with TRBD1. The CDR3 sequence is 14 residues long. The V gene's germline CDR1 is MNHEY and CDR2 SVGAGI. V gave up 6 bases and J gave up 4 bases; unmatched junction bases: 7. CDR3 amino acids: CASRSRGLSYGYTF. Written as DNA, the CDR3 is TGTGCCAGCAGATCCAGGGGGCTTAGCTATGGCTACACCTTC.

This chain joins TRBV7-2 and TRBJ2-7; a possible D gene is TRBD2 (5 bases). CDR3 length: 14 residues. Deletions cut 3 bases from V and 3 bases from J, with 12 bases between. Germline V gene data show CDR1 as SGHTA and CDR2 as FQGNSA. The CDR3 nucleotides are TGTGCCAGCAGCTTTAGCCCCGGGAACTACGAGCAGTACTTC. Protein: CASSFSPGNYEQYF.

J is TRBJ2-7 and V is TRBV7-6; 8 bases fit TRBD1. The V and J ends lost 0 bases and 7 bases, in that order; junction bases with no gene match: 8. CDR3 length equals 15 residues. From germline, CDR1 is SGHVS and CDR2 FNYEAQ. CDR3 loop: CASSLAAQGAAEQYF. The CDR3, as DNA: TGTGCCAGCAGCTTAGCTGCCCAGGGGGCGGCTGAGCAGTACTTC. Using reference TRBV7-6 and TRBJ2-7 for the parts outside the CDR3, the full variable domain is GAGVSQSPRYKVTKRGQDVALRCDPISGHVSLYWYRQALGQGPEFLTYFNYEAQQDKSGLPNDRFSAERPEGSISTLTIQRTEQRDSAMYRCASSLAAQGAAEQYFGPGTRLTVT.

This clone was picked up one time. V gene TRBV2 combines with J gene TRBJ1-2; 7 nucleotides agree with TRBD1. The CDR3 contains 15 residues. With 6 bases clipped from V and 8 bases from J, the junction kept 15 bases outside the gene matches. CDR1 SNHLY and CDR2 FYNNEI come from the germline V gene. In nucleotides, the CDR3 is TGTGCCAGCAGGTGGGACAGCGGACTCCCGAGCGGCTACACCTTC. Protein: CASRWDSGLPSGYTF.

This chain uses TRBV7-2 with TRBJ1-5; weak D call: TRBD1 (6 bases). V lost 2 bases and J lost 7, with 18 bases in between. Germline lookup yields CDR1 SGHTA and CDR2 FQGNSA. The CDR3 is 16 amino acids. The CDR3 region is CASSLFGTSGKQPQHF. The DNA of the CDR3 is TGTGCCAGCAGCTTATTCGGGACATCAGGGAAACAGCCCCAGCATTTT.